These 24 T cell receptor beta chains originate from one sample sequenced in a study of blood T cell repertoires in COVID-19. Repertoires were generated with immunoSEQ multiplex PCR, while TCRdb's copy carries only in-frame clones and drops some. The table includes 250,000 or so clones, approximately 90% detected once. Specimen: peripheral blood. These receptors originate from a man aged 30 to 39 with COVID-19, enrolled during active disease.

The V call is TRBV30, the J call TRBJ2-5; D is perhaps TRBD2 (6 bases). V was trimmed by 1 base and J by 8 bases, leaving 17 bases between them. This CDR3 is built from 14 residues. CDR1 is GTSNPN and CDR2 is SVGIG in the germline V gene (reference sequence). The CDR3 region has the DNA TGTGCCTGGAGTGAAACGGCACTGGGGGGAACCCAGTACTTC. Its translation is CAWSETALGGTQYF.

This chain uses TRBV19 with TRBJ2-1; D not resolved. The germline V gene has CDR1 LNHDA and CDR2 SQIVND (reference sequence). Trimming stripped 5 bases from V and 8 bases from J, with 16 bases between. CDR3 length: 14 amino acids. In DNA form, the CDR3 reads TGTGCCAGTAGTGGTGCTCCGCCGCGCCATGAGCAGTTCTTC. Translating it yields CASSGAPPRHEQFF.

This chain uses TRBV27 with TRBJ1-6; the match to TRBD1 covers 7 bases. The CDR3 is 14 amino acids. CDR1 is MNHEY and CDR2 is SMNVEV in the germline V gene (reference sequence). The ends lost 6 bases at V and 7 bases at J; junction bases unmatched: 6. CDR3 coding DNA: TGTGCCAGCAGCAACAGGGGCAGGAATTCACCCCTCCACTTT. Its protein product is CASSNRGRNSPLHF.

This clone was counted once. V gene TRBV3-1 (or the pseudogene TRBV3-2) combines with J gene TRBJ2-7; 9 bases match TRBD2. Germline trimming cut 0 bases from V and 0 bases from J; bases unmatched to any gene: 15. There are 20 residues in the CDR3. Germline CDR1 LGHDT, CDR2 YNNKEL (reference sequence). The DNA of the CDR3 is TGTGCCAGCAGCCAAGATATAGGACTAGCGAGAGGCGCAAGCTCCTACGAGCAGTACTTC. Encoded protein: CASSQDIGLARGASSYEQYF.

This clone has only one observation. The rearrangement links TRBV6-5 to TRBJ2-1, with D hard to call. Per the germline V gene, CDR1 is MNHEY and CDR2 is SVGAGI. Between the trimmed V and J ends, which lost 5 bases and 0 bases, there was a span of 8 bases. This CDR3 has 14 amino acids. As DNA, the CDR3 is TGTGCCAGCAGTCGCCAGTACTCCTACAATGAGCAGTTCTTC. Its protein is CASSRQYSYNEQFF.

The chain is built from TRBV11-3 and TRBJ2-1; 7 nucleotides agree with TRBD1. Germline CDR1 SGHNT, CDR2 YENEEA. The CDR3 consists of 15 residues. The V segment lost 3 bases and the J segment 6 bases; nucleotides outside the gene matches: 8. DNA of the CDR3: TGTGCCAGCAGCTTGACAGGGTTACGGGTCAATGAGCAGTTCTTC. Protein sequence: CASSLTGLRVNEQFF.

The CDR3 is CASSSLAGQPQHF. CDR3 coding DNA: TGCGCCAGCAGTTCTCTAGCAGGCCAACCCCAGCATTTT. The rearrangement joins TRBV5-1 to TRBJ1-5; D is unresolved. Per the germline V gene, CDR1 is SGHRS and CDR2 is YFSETQ. This CDR3 contains 13 residues. The germline V and J ends were trimmed by 5 bases and 10 bases, with 16 bases remaining between them.

The CDR3 loop reads CASSQDVGGSSYEQYF. The CDR3 DNA reads as TGTGCCAGCAGCCAAGATGTGGGGGGGAGCTCCTACGAGCAGTACTTC. The J gene is TRBJ2-7, the V gene TRBV3-1 (or the pseudogene TRBV3-2); TRBD2 matches 7 bases. This CDR3 has 16 residues. The ends lost 0 bases at V and 0 bases at J; junction bases unmatched: 5. Germline V CDR1 and CDR2: LGHDT, YNNKEL (reference sequence).

This rearrangement joins TRBV5-1 to TRBJ2-6, with 10 bases lining up with TRBD1. The germline V gene encodes CDR1 SGHRS and CDR2 YFSETQ. The V segment lost 1 base and the J segment 1 base; nucleotides outside the gene matches: 11. The CDR3 has 20 amino acids. For the CDR3, the DNA is TGCGCCAGCAGCTTGAACAACCCGGGGGACAGGGGTTCTGGGGCCAACGTCCTGACTTTC. As protein: CASSLNNPGDRGSGANVLTF.

The chain employs TRBV27 and TRBJ1-2, with 7 nucleotides matching TRBD1. The length of the CDR3 is 14 residues. The germline CDR1 and CDR2 sequences are MNHEY and SMNVEV (reference sequence). Germline trimming cut 6 bases from V and 4 bases from J; bases unmatched to any gene: 8. This CDR3 reads CASRPDRARYGYTF. CDR3 nucleotides: TGTGCCAGCAGGCCCGACAGGGCGCGCTATGGCTACACCTTC.

V and J are TRBV5-1 and TRBJ2-1; D perhaps matches TRBD2 (6 bases). The CDR3 length is 16 residues. In germline, CDR1 is SGHRS, CDR2 YFSETQ. The V end lost 4 bases, the J end lost 8 bases, and 22 bases lay between the germline ends. Written as DNA, the CDR3 is TGCGCCAGCAGCCCTCTCCGGGACTCTTATCAAGATGAGCAGTTCTTC. Translated: CASSPLRDSYQDEQFF.

The chain carries TRBV30 and TRBJ1-2; the D gene is possibly TRBD1 (5 bases). V dropped 2 bases and J dropped 4 bases, with 14 bases sitting between them. This CDR3 has 14 residues. Germline V CDR1 and CDR2: GTSNPN, SVGIG (reference sequence). In DNA form, the CDR3 reads TGTGCCTGGAGTTCAGGGACTGGGGGCTATGGCTACACCTTC. Protein product: CAWSSGTGGYGYTF.

The rearrangement links TRBV7-2 to TRBJ1-1; D unresolved. The ends were cut back, 5 bases at V and 4 bases at J, with 14 bases in the middle. Looked up from germline, CDR1 is SGHTA and CDR2 is FQGNSA. This CDR3 has 14 amino acids. The CDR3: CASSQRAGTTEAFF. DNA of the CDR3: TGTGCCAGCAGCCAACGCGCTGGTACCACTGAAGCTTTCTTT.

The rearrangement links TRBV14 to TRBJ1-5; a weak D match, TRBD1 (5 bases). CDR1 and CDR2 (germline): SGHDN, FVKESK. This CDR3 has 17 residues. With 0 bases removed from V and 3 bases from J, the gap between germline ends came to 15 bases. CDR3 region: CASSQDAGDWDNQPQHF. CDR3 nucleotide sequence: TGTGCCAGCAGCCAAGATGCCGGGGACTGGGACAATCAGCCCCAGCATTTT.

This chain connects TRBV5-8 to TRBJ1-5, with TRBD1 matching over 7 bases. J was trimmed by 4 bases and V by 0 bases; bases with no gene match: 4. The length of the CDR3 is 15 residues. The V gene's germline CDR1 is SGHTS and CDR2 YDEGEE. CDR3 region: CASSLGGQTNQPQHF. DNA for the CDR3: TGTGCCAGCAGCTTGGGGGGACAGACAAATCAGCCCCAGCATTTT. The full variable domain, with the rest looked up from reference TRBV5-8 and TRBJ1-5, is EAGVTQSPTHLIKTRGQQATLRCSPISGHTSVYWYQQALGLGLQFLLWYDEGEERNRGNFPPRFSGRQFPNYSSELNVNALELEDSALYLCASSLGGQTNQPQHFGDGTRLSIL.

Points on this clone: Other DNA sequences in this sample translate to the same CDR3. The chain employs TRBV6-5 and TRBJ1-1; 9 bases line up with TRBD1. The CDR3 covers 14 residues. Losses at the gene ends were 6 bases for V and 1 base for J; bases not matched to a gene: 3. CDR1 is MNHEY and CDR2 is SVGAGI in the germline V gene. CDR3 sequence reads: CASRDRGWNTEAFF. The DNA of the CDR3 is TGTGCCAGCAGGGACAGGGGTTGGAACACTGAAGCTTTCTTT.

CDR3 amino acids: CASSIYDSNYGYTF. For the CDR3, the DNA is TGTGCCAGTAGTATATATGACAGTAACTATGGCTACACCTTC. The chain recombines TRBV19 with TRBJ1-2; weak D call: TRBD1 (5 bases). V lost 2 bases and J 1 base, leaving 8 bases between the germline ends. The CDR3 contains 14 residues. Germline CDR1 LNHDA, CDR2 SQIVND (reference sequence).

In nucleotides, the CDR3 is TGTGCCAGCAGTAGGACAGGGGAAGGCTACACCTTC. This gives the protein CASSRTGEGYTF. This sequence joins TRBV28 and TRBJ1-2; 9 bases line up with TRBD1. The germline CDR1 and CDR2 sequences are MDHEN and SYDVKM. The CDR3 loop spans 12 amino acids. V lost 5 bases to trimming and J lost 8 bases; unmatched junction nucleotides: 3.

This chain joins TRBV4-3 and TRBJ1-2; D might be TRBD1 (6 bases). Deletions cut 3 bases from V and 10 bases from J, with 12 bases between. The CDR3 has 12 amino acids. Germline V gives CDR1 LGHNA, CDR2 YSLEER. CDR3 nucleotides: TGCGCCAGCAGCCAGATACAGGGAAACTACACCTTC. It translates to CASSQIQGNYTF.

The gene calls are TRBV28 and TRBJ2-1; TRBD2 might be the D (6 bases). The ends were cut back, 3 bases at V and 0 bases at J, with 9 bases in the middle. The CDR3 length is 15 residues. In germline, CDR1 is MDHEN, CDR2 SYDVKM. The CDR3 spells CASSFGTSSYNEQFF. For the CDR3, the DNA is TGTGCCAGCAGTTTCGGGACTTCCTCCTACAATGAGCAGTTCTTC.

The chain joins TRBV6-5 to TRBJ2-7, with TRBD1 matching 7 bases. Germline V gene lookup returns CDR1 MNHEY and CDR2 SVGAGI. V lost 5 bases and J lost 3; bases outside the gene matches: 10. This CDR3 comprises 15 residues. The CDR3 DNA reads as TGTGCCAGCAGTACCCAGGGGGTGTCGAGCTACGAGCAGTACTTC. The encoded protein is CASSTQGVSSYEQYF.

This chain connects TRBV7-3 to TRBJ2-1; 11 bases are shared with TRBD2. This CDR3 has 17 amino acids. Germline CDR1 and CDR2: SGHTA and FQGTGA. V shed 5 bases and J 5 bases; nucleotides not matched to a gene: 11. CDR3 residues: CASSLVGGTSGDNEQFF. The CDR3 region has the DNA TGTGCCAGCAGCCTCGTTGGCGGGACTAGCGGAGACAATGAGCAGTTCTTC.

The V gene is TRBV28, the J gene TRBJ2-7; D perhaps matches TRBD2 (9 bases). The CDR3 runs to 18 residues. CDR1 is MDHEN and CDR2 is SYDVKM in the germline V gene. V was trimmed by 3 bases and J by 2 bases, leaving 23 bases between them. CDR3 loop: CASSFAQGVKREAYEQYF. For the CDR3, the DNA is TGTGCCAGCAGTTTTGCACAGGGGGTAAAGCGGGAGGCCTACGAGCAGTACTTC.

V gene TRBV7-8 combines with J gene TRBJ2-7, with D tentatively TRBD2 (6 bases). CDR3 size: 16 residues. Per germline, CDR1 SGHVS and CDR2 FQNEAQ. Trimming shortened V by 1 base and J by 7 bases, and 20 bases separated the two germline ends. CDR3 protein: CASSLVAGLSLGEQYF. The CDR3, as DNA: TGTGCCAGCAGCTTAGTTGCGGGGCTCAGTTTAGGTGAGCAGTACTTC.